This T cell receptor (beta chain) is from a study of blood T cell repertoires in COVID-19. V trimming: 1 base; J trimming: 10 bases; junction bases outside the gene matches: 5. The CDR3 covers 13 residues. Generated by immunoSEQ multiplex PCR, the TCRdb table keeps only in-frame clones and is missing some. The sample contains 150,000 to 200,000 clones, about 82% of which appear only once. This chain links TRBV12-3 or TRBV12-4 with TRBJ1-2; TRBD1 agrees at 8 bases. Sample: peripheral blood. The clonotype was recovered from a woman between 25 and 40 years old with acute or convalescent COVID-19. CDR3 region: CASSLVGQGSYTF. CDR3 in DNA: TGTGCCAGCAGTTTAGTTGGACAGGGATCCTACACCTTC.